Each of the 26 T cell receptor beta chains below was sequenced from the same sample in a study of Ad26.COV2.S vaccination and SARS-CoV-2 variants. The treatment was: around 19 received Ad26.COV2.S at low or high dose, single or two shots; 5 received placebo; per-sample allocation not given. Vaccine and placebo recipients were sampled on day 63 after the first injection. Here immunoSEQ multiplex PCR was the method, and the copy in TCRdb shows in-frame clones only, minus some. The table records just over 350,000 clones, roughly 81% of them present only once. The material sequenced was peripheral blood, taken in a trial of Ad26.COV2.S vaccine versus placebo. Source of these receptors: a person between 18 and 59 years old who received the Ad26.COV2.S COVID-19 vaccine or a placebo.

The chain is built from TRBV15 and TRBJ2-1; TRBD2 agrees at 11 bases. The ends lost 0 bases at V and 3 bases at J; junction bases unmatched: 1. CDR1 is LNHNV and CDR2 is YYDKDF in the germline V gene (reference sequence). This CDR3 has 16 amino acids. This chain's CDR3 is CATSRETSGSYNEQFF. DNA of the CDR3: TGTGCCACCAGCAGAGAAACTAGCGGGAGCTACAATGAGCAGTTCTTC.

The chain links TRBV29-1 to TRBJ2-2; D is uncertain. V dropped 7 bases and J dropped 4 bases, with 16 bases sitting between them. CDR1 is SQVTM and CDR2 is ANQGSEA in the germline V gene. The CDR3 consists of 14 residues. The CDR3, as DNA: TGCAGCGCTTTGACCCAGGTGGTCACCGGGGAGCTGTTTTTT. Its translation: CSALTQVVTGELFF.

V gene TRBV6-5 combines with J gene TRBJ2-2, with 9 bases matching TRBD2. Looked up from germline, CDR1 is MNHEY and CDR2 is SVGAGI. CDR3 size: 15 residues. J gave up 4 bases and V 4 bases, and 4 bases lay outside the gene matches. The CDR3: CASSSAGGATGELFF. In nucleotides, the CDR3 is TGTGCCAGCAGTTCCGCGGGGGGGGCCACCGGGGAGCTGTTTTTT.

This chain links TRBV6-5 with TRBJ1-2; D may be TRBD1 (6 bases). Trimming left V 2 bases short and J 8 bases short, with 18 bases between. This CDR3 has 15 residues. Looked up from germline, CDR1 is MNHEY and CDR2 is SVGAGI. CDR3 DNA: TGTGCCAGCAGTTACCCGGGGGCGATGGGTTTCGGCTACACCTTC. It specifies CASSYPGAMGFGYTF.

In this sample, this clone turned up once. The chain uses TRBV7-9 and TRBJ2-5; 13 positions agree with TRBD2. This CDR3 is 15 amino acids long. Trimming cost V 6 bases and J 5 bases; bases outside gene matches: 6. Germline values: CDR1 SEHNR, CDR2 FQNEAQ (reference sequence). Written as DNA, the CDR3 is TGTGCCAGCAGTTTCACTAGCGGGGGGGTGGAGACCCAGTACTTC. This translates into CASSFTSGGVETQYF.

This chain connects TRBV5-5 to TRBJ2-7; 14 nucleotides align to TRBD2. V shed 3 bases and J 4 bases; nucleotides not matched to a gene: 9. Germline V gene sequence: CDR1 SGHKS, CDR2 YYEKEE (reference sequence). This CDR3 has 17 amino acids. The CDR3 sequence: CASSYGTSGRSVYEQYF. The CDR3 bases are TGTGCCAGCAGCTATGGGACTAGCGGGAGAAGTGTGTACGAGCAGTACTTC.

This clone has just a few counts. Other DNA variants within this sample encode the same CDR3. The J gene is TRBJ1-6, the V gene TRBV27, with D unresolved. The V gene lost 3 bases and the J gene lost 7 bases, with 7 bases spanning the gap. The CDR3 is made up of 13 amino acids. Looked up from germline, CDR1 is MNHEY and CDR2 is SMNVEV (reference sequence). As DNA, the CDR3 is TGTGCCAGCAGTTTTGAGGGAAATTCACCCCTCCACTTT. Its translation: CASSFEGNSPLHF.

The V call is TRBV7-2, the J call TRBJ2-2; 7 bases agree with TRBD1. Germline lookup yields CDR1 SGHTA and CDR2 FQGNSA. This CDR3 has 14 amino acids. V was pared by 8 bases and J by 0 bases, with 3 bases of the junction left unmatched. CDR3 residues: CASGTAPNTGELFF. The CDR3, as DNA: TGTGCCAGCGGGACAGCGCCGAACACCGGGGAGCTGTTTTTT.

This rearrangement joins TRBV4-3 to TRBJ1-2; D is possibly TRBD1 (5 bases). CDR1 and CDR2 (germline): LGHNA, YSLEER. The CDR3 spans 15 residues. Trimming left V 0 bases short and J 2 bases short, with 10 bases between. The CDR3 nucleotides are TGCGCCAGCAGCCAAGAGGGGGATAAAAACTATGGCTACACCTTC. This codes for CASSQEGDKNYGYTF.

J is TRBJ1-1 and V is TRBV5-5; D perhaps matches TRBD1 (5 bases). This CDR3 region has 14 residues. Germline V gene data show CDR1 as SGHKS and CDR2 as YYEKEE (reference sequence). V was pared by 0 bases and J by 7 bases, with 13 bases between. The CDR3 nucleotides read TGTGCCAGCAGCTTGGCCGGACGGACAATTGAAGCTTTCTTT. Translation gives CASSLAGRTIEAFF.

The genes are TRBV15 and TRBJ2-3; 8 positions match TRBD2. V dropped 5 bases and J dropped 3; count of bases not matched to a gene: 4. The CDR3 is 14 residues long. The germline CDR1 and CDR2 sequences are LNHNV and YYDKDF (reference sequence). The CDR3 loop is CATSPSGPTDTQYF. CDR3 coding DNA: TGTGCCACCAGCCCTAGCGGGCCAACAGATACGCAGTATTTT.

This clone appeared a few times. The chain carries TRBV7-8 and TRBJ2-3; D is unclear. The CDR3 covers 18 residues. Germline V gene sequence: CDR1 SGHVS, CDR2 FQNEAQ. With 1 base removed from V and 12 bases from J, the gap between germline ends came to 29 bases. The CDR3 here is CASSLEHGSSGRSGIQYF. The CDR3 region has the DNA TGTGCCAGCAGCTTAGAACACGGGTCCAGTGGTAGGTCTGGGATCCAGTATTTT.

V usage is TRBV18 and J usage is TRBJ1-4, with D unclear. CDR1 KGHSH and CDR2 LQKENI come from the germline V gene. The germline V and J ends were trimmed by 2 bases and 1 base, with 8 bases remaining between them. The length of the CDR3 is 15 residues. The CDR3 reads CASSPGRKTNEKLFF. The CDR3 DNA reads TGTGCCAGCTCACCAGGAAGGAAAACTAATGAAAAACTGTTTTTT.

This chain connects TRBV7-2 to TRBJ1-2; 9 bases agree with TRBD1. The CDR3 spans 16 residues. The V gene end was trimmed by 2 bases and the J gene end by 4 bases; junction bases not matched to a gene: 8. CDR1 SGHTA and CDR2 FQGNSA come from the germline V gene. DNA for the CDR3: TGTGCCAGCAGCTTATTCCGGACAGGGGAGGGCTATGGCTACACCTTC. Protein product: CASSLFRTGEGYGYTF.

The V gene is TRBV7-9, the J gene TRBJ1-4, with TRBD1 matching 7 bases. V lost 2 bases and J lost 4; bases outside the gene matches: 4. Germline V gene sequence: CDR1 SEHNR, CDR2 FQNEAQ (reference sequence). The CDR3 consists of 15 residues. CDR3 in DNA: TGTGCCAGCAGCTTAAGTCAGGGGGGTAATGAAAAACTGTTTTTT. It encodes CASSLSQGGNEKLFF.

The J gene is TRBJ2-7, the V gene TRBV7-6; 9 bases are a match to TRBD2. This CDR3 spans 13 amino acids. J gave up 5 bases and V 3 bases, and 2 bases lay outside the gene matches. The germline gives CDR1 SGHVS, CDR2 FNYEAQ. CDR3 DNA sequence: TGTGCCAGCAGCTTCGGGACTAGCAACGAGCAGTACTTC. This translates into CASSFGTSNEQYF. The full variable domain, completed using reference TRBV7-6 and TRBJ2-7, is GAGVSQSPRYKVTKRGQDVALRCDPISGHVSLYWYRQALGQGPEFLTYFNYEAQQDKSGLPNDRFSAERPEGSISTLTIQRTEQRDSAMYRCASSFGTSNEQYFGPGTRLTVT.

The rearrangement uses TRBV4-3 and TRBJ2-1; 9 bases line up with TRBD2. Germline lookup yields CDR1 LGHNA and CDR2 YSLEER. V lost 0 bases and J lost 4; bases outside the gene matches: 10. The CDR3 totals 18 residues. CDR3 sequence reads: CASSQDRSGGIVYNEQFF. CDR3 sequence (DNA): TGCGCCAGCAGCCAAGATCGGAGCGGGGGGATAGTTTACAATGAGCAGTTCTTC.

The CDR3, as DNA: TGTGCCAGCAGCTTGGCGGGGGGGCTCCCAGATACGCAGTATTTT. It is translated as CASSLAGGLPDTQYF. The chain employs TRBV5-4 and TRBJ2-3; TRBD2 aligns across 8 bases. CDR1 and CDR2 (germline): SGHNT, YYREEE (reference sequence). V lost 0 bases to trimming and J lost 4 bases; unmatched junction nucleotides: 4. The CDR3 spans 15 residues. The full variable domain, completed using reference TRBV5-4 and TRBJ2-3, is ETGVTQSPTHLIKTRGQQVTLRCSSQSGHNTVSWYQQALGQGPQFIFQYYREEENGRGNFPPRFSGLQFPNYSSELNVNALELDDSALYLCASSLAGGLPDTQYFGPGTRLTVL.

This chain uses TRBV29-1 with TRBJ2-3; D is possibly TRBD2 (7 bases). CDR1 and CDR2 (germline): SQVTM, ANQGSEA. Trimming shortened V by 8 bases and J by 6 bases, and 21 bases separated the two germline ends. This CDR3 is built from 14 residues. This CDR3 reads CSLGGQGVGDTQYF. CDR3 bases: TGCAGCCTGGGGGGGCAGGGTGTCGGGGATACGCAGTATTTT.

The chain links TRBV7-9 to TRBJ2-7; 8 bases match TRBD2. CDR1 is SEHNR and CDR2 is FQNEAQ in the germline V gene (reference sequence). V gave up 4 bases and J gave up 2 bases; unmatched junction bases: 13. The length of the CDR3 is 17 residues. The CDR3 loop reads CASSSRGDGPYPYEQYF. In nucleotides, the CDR3 is TGTGCCAGCAGCTCGCGGGGGGACGGACCATATCCCTACGAGCAGTACTTC.

V usage is TRBV4-3 and J usage is TRBJ2-7, with D perhaps matching TRBD1 or TRBD2 (6 bases each). V dropped 4 bases and J dropped 1 base, with 11 bases sitting between them. The CDR3 has 14 residues. Germline CDR1 is LGHNA and CDR2 is YSLEER. The CDR3: CASSPLGGSYEQYF. The CDR3 DNA follows: TGCGCCAGCAGCCCCCTAGGGGGGTCCTACGAGCAGTACTTC.

This rearrangement joins TRBV7-2 to TRBJ2-1; TRBD1 agrees at 12 bases. The CDR3 consists of 19 residues. Germline CDR1 reads SGHTA; CDR2 reads FQGNSA. V was pared by 1 base and J by 0 bases, with 7 bases of the junction left unmatched. CDR3 loop: CASSLVGTGGGSSYNEQFF. The CDR3 coding sequence is TGTGCCAGCAGCTTAGTGGGGACAGGGGGCGGAAGCTCCTACAATGAGCAGTTCTTC.

This clone was counted once. The chain combines TRBV7-2 with TRBJ2-7; 8 bases agree with TRBD2. The CDR3 is 15 amino acids. Germline CDR1 reads SGHTA; CDR2 reads FQGNSA. With V trimmed by 3 bases and J by 3 bases, 7 bases remained unmatched. The CDR3 coding sequence is TGTGCCAGCAGCTTGTCCTCTAGCGGGTTCTACGAGCAGTACTTC. It encodes CASSLSSSGFYEQYF.

V and J are TRBV6-2 or TRBV6-3 and TRBJ2-7; TRBD2 matches 13 bases. There are 18 residues in the CDR3. V was pared by 4 bases and J by 1 base, with 10 bases of the junction left unmatched. Germline lookup yields CDR1 MNHEY and CDR2 SVGEGT. CDR3 residues: CASSSTPWTSGGSYEQYF. CDR3 DNA: TGTGCCAGCAGTTCTACACCTTGGACTAGCGGGGGATCCTACGAGCAGTACTTC.

This chain joins TRBV11-2 and TRBJ1-5; D is unclear. V was shortened by 5 bases and J by 1 base, with 9 bases between the two germline ends. The CDR3 totals 14 residues. Germline loops: CDR1 SGHAT, CDR2 FQNNGV. The CDR3 loop reads CASSTTNSNQPQHF. The CDR3 DNA sequence: TGTGCCAGCAGCACTACAAACAGCAATCAGCCCCAGCATTTT.

The chain joins TRBV5-3 to TRBJ2-7; 7 bases map to TRBD2. TRBV5-3 is flagged as an ORF with uncertain function. J lost 4 bases, V lost 5 bases, and 30 bases had no gene match. This CDR3 contains 21 residues. Here the CDR3 reads CARSFTSEVGGPVCYSYEQYF. The CDR3 nucleotides are TGTGCCAGAAGTTTCACTAGCGAGGTTGGAGGTCCCGTATGTTATTCTTACGAGCAGTACTTC.